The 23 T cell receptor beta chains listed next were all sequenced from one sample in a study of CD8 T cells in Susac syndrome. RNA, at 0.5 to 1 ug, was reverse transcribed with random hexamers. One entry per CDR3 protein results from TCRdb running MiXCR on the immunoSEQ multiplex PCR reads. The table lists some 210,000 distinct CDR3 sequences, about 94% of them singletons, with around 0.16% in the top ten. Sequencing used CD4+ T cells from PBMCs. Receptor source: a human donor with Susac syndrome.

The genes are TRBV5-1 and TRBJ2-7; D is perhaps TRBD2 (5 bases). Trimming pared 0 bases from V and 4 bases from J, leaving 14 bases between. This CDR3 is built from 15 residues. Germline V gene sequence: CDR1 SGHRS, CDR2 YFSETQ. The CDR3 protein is CASSLEPGNSYEQYF. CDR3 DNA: TGCGCCAGCAGCTTGGAGCCGGGGAACTCGTACGAGCAGTACTTC.

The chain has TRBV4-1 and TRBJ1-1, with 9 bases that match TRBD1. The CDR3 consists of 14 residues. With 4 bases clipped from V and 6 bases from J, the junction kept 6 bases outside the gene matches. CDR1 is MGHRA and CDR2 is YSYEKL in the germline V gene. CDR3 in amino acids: CASSRRQGGPEAFF. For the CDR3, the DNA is TGCGCCAGCAGCCGAAGACAGGGGGGCCCTGAAGCTTTCTTT.

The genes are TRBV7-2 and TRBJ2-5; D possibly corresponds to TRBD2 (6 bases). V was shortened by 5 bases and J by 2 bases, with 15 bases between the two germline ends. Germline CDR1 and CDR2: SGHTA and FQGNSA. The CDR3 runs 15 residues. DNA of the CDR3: TGTGCCAGCAGCACTCAGGGCGGGGTACAAGAGACCCAGTACTTC. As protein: CASSTQGGVQETQYF.

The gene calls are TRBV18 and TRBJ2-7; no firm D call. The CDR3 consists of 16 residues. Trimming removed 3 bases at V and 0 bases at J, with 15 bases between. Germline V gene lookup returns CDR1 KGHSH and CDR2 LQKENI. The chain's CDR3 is CASSPETATSSYEQYF. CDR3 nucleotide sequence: TGTGCCAGCTCACCGGAAACAGCTACCAGCTCCTACGAGCAGTACTTC. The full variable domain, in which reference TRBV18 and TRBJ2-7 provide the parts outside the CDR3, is NAGVMQNPRHLVRRRGQEARLRCSPMKGHSHVYWYRQLPEEGLKFMVYLQKENIIDESGMPKERFSAEFPKEGPSILRIQQVVRGDSAAYFCASSPETATSSYEQYFGPGTRLTVT.

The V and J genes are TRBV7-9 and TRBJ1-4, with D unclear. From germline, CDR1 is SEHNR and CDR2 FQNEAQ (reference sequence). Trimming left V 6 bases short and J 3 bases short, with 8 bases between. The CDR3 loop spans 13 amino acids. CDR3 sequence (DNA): TGTGCCAGCAGTTGGGGAGCTAATGAAAAACTGTTTTTT. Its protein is CASSWGANEKLFF.

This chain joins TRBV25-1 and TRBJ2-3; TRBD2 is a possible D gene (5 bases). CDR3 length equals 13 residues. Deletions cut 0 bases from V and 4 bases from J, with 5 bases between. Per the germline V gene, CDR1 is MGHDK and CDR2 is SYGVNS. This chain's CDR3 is CASSEYGADTQYF. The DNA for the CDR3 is TGTGCCAGCAGTGAATACGGGGCAGATACGCAGTATTTT.

The CDR3 sequence is CAAGAYEQYF. The CDR3 nucleotides are TGTGCCGCCGGGGCCTACGAGCAGTACTTC. The rearrangement links TRBV6-5 to TRBJ2-7, with a weak D call TRBD2 (5 bases). Deletions cut 11 bases from V and 2 bases from J, with 7 bases between. Germline V lookup: CDR1 MNHEY, CDR2 SVGAGI. The CDR3 covers 10 residues.

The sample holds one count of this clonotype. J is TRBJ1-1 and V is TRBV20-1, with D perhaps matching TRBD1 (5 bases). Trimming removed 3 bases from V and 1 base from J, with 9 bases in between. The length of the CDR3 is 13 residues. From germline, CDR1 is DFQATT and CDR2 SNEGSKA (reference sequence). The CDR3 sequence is CSASSGTNTEAFF. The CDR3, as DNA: TGCAGTGCTAGCTCAGGGACGAACACTGAAGCTTTCTTT.

CDR3 bases: TGCGCCAGCAGCCAAGGGCGAAAGGGTGTGGGGGAGCAGTACTTC. It translates to CASSQGRKGVGEQYF. This chain links TRBV4-3 with TRBJ2-7; D unresolved. The V end lost 1 base, the J end lost 7 bases, and 17 bases lay between the germline ends. This CDR3 has 15 residues. From germline, CDR1 is LGHNA and CDR2 YSLEER.

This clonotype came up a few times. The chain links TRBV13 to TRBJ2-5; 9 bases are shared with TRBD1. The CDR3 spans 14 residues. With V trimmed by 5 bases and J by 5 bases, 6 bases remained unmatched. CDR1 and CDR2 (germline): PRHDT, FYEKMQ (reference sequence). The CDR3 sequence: CASSVGTGWETQYF. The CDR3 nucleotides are TGTGCCAGCAGCGTCGGGACAGGGTGGGAGACCCAGTACTTC.

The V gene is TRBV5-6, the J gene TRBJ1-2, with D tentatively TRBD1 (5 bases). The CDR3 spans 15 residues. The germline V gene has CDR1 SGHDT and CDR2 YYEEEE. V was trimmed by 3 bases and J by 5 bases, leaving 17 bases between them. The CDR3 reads CASSSRTRGSYGYTF. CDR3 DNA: TGTGCCAGCAGCTCTAGGACCCGGGGGAGTTATGGCTACACCTTC.

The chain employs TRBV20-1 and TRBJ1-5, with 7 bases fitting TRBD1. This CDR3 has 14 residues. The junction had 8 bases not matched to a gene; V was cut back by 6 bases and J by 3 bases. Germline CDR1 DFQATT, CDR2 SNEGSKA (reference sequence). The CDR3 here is CSAALGQSNQPQHF. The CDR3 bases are TGCAGTGCAGCGTTGGGACAGTCCAATCAGCCCCAGCATTTT.

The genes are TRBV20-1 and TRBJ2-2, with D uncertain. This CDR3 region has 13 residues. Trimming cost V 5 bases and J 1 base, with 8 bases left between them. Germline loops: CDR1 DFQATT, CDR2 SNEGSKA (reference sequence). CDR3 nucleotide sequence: TGCAGTGCTGAAATCATGAACACCGGGGAGCTGTTTTTT. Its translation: CSAEIMNTGELFF.

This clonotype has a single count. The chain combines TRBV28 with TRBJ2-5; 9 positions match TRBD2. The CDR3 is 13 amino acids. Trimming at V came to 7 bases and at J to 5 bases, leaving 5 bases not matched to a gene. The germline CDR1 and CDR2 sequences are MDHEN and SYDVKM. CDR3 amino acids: CASNSGGGETQYF. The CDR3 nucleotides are TGTGCCAGCAATAGCGGGGGTGGGGAGACCCAGTACTTC.

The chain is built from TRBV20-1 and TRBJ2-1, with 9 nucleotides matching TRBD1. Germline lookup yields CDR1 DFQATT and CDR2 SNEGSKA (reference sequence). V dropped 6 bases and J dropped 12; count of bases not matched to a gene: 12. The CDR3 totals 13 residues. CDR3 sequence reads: CSAEPGQGMVQFF. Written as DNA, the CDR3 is TGCAGTGCGGAGCCGGGACAGGGAATGGTGCAGTTCTTC.

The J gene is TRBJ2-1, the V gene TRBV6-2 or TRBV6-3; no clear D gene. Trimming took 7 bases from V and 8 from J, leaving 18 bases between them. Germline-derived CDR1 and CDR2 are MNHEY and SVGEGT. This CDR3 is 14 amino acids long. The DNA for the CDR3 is TGTGCCAGCAAAGGTTGGCCTGATCGGTATGAGCAGTTCTTC. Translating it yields CASKGWPDRYEQFF.

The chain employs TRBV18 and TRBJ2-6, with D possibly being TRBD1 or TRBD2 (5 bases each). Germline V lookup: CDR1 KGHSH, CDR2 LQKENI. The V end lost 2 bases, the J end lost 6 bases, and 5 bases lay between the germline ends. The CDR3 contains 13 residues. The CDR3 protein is CASSPGTANVLTF. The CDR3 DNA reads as TGTGCCAGCTCACCAGGGACGGCCAACGTCCTGACTTTC.

CDR3 residues: CASSQVAGGTGELFF. CDR3 coding DNA: TGCGCCAGCAGCCAAGTGGCCGGTGGCACCGGGGAGCTGTTTTTT. The chain joins TRBV4-3 to TRBJ2-2; no reliable D call. Per germline, CDR1 LGHNA and CDR2 YSLEER. V gave up 1 base and J gave up 4 bases, with 10 bases separating them. This CDR3 region has 15 residues.

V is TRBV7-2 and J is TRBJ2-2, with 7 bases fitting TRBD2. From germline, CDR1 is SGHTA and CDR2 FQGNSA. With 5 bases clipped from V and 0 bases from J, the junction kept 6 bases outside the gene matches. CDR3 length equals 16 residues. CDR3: CASSGTMVSNTGELFF. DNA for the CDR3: TGTGCCAGCAGCGGGACTATGGTATCGAACACCGGGGAGCTGTTTTTT.

For the CDR3, the DNA is TGTGCCTGGAGTGACGGGACAGAGCTGCCTAGCAATCAGCCCCAGCATTTT. Its protein is CAWSDGTELPSNQPQHF. This sequence joins TRBV30 and TRBJ1-5; 7 bases line up with TRBD1. The ends lost 1 base at V and 0 bases at J; junction bases unmatched: 9. The germline CDR1 and CDR2 sequences are GTSNPN and SVGIG (reference sequence). The CDR3 totals 17 residues.

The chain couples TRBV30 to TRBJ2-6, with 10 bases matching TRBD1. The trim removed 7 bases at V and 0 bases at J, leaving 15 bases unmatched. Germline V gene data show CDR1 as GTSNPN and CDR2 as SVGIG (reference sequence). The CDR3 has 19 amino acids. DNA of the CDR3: TGTGCCTTTTTCACCGGGACAGGGGTCCTCCACTCTGGGGCCAACGTCCTGACTTTC. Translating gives CAFFTGTGVLHSGANVLTF.

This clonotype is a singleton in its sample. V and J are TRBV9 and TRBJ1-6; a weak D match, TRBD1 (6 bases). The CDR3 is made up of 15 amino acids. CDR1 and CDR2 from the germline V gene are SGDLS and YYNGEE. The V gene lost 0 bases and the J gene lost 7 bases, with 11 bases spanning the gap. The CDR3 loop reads CASSVEGGQNSPLHF. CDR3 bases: TGTGCCAGCAGCGTAGAAGGGGGGCAAAATTCACCCCTCCACTTT.

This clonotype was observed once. The CDR3 DNA reads as TGTGCCAGCAGTTTTGGACAGGGGGGGGAGCAGTACTTC. Amino acid sequence: CASSFGQGGEQYF. The chain has TRBV6-5 and TRBJ2-7; TRBD1 agrees at 10 bases. Germline-derived CDR1 and CDR2 are MNHEY and SVGAGI. V gave up 4 bases and J gave up 7 bases; unmatched junction bases: 4. This CDR3 spans 13 amino acids.